Presented here are 14 T cell receptor beta chains from one specimen sequenced in a study of CD8+CD57+ T cells in acquired aplastic anemia. Profiles of TCR beta VDJ and CDR3 were generated from a genomic DNA template. In TCRdb, the reads were re-called with MiXCR into one record per CDR3 protein. The sample lists approximately 470,000 distinct CDR3 sequences; around 30% were seen once. Individuals selected for sequencing had exhibited CD8+CD57+ cell expansion on flow cytometry. The specimen was sorted CD4+, CD8+, or CD8+CD57+ T cells (not recorded which) from PBMCs. The receptors stem from a human donor with aplastic anemia.

The V call is TRBV15, the J call TRBJ2-5; 9 positions agree with TRBD1. The V segment lost 3 bases and the J segment 5 bases; nucleotides outside the gene matches: 7. Looked up from germline, CDR1 is LNHNV and CDR2 is YYDKDF (reference sequence). CDR3 size: 15 residues. The CDR3 DNA follows: TGTGCCACCAGCAGGGACAGGGGAAGCAGGGAGACCCAGTACTTC. Its translation is CATSRDRGSRETQYF.

The chain links TRBV6-1 to TRBJ2-1; TRBD2 matches at 7 bases. The CDR3 contains 14 residues. Germline values: CDR1 MNHNS, CDR2 SASEGT. The V gene end was trimmed by 6 bases and the J gene end by 2 bases; junction bases not matched to a gene: 4. CDR3 loop: CASSSSGAYNEQFF. The CDR3 coding sequence is TGTGCCAGCAGCTCTAGCGGAGCCTACAATGAGCAGTTCTTC.

The chain links TRBV7-3 to TRBJ1-1; no firm D call. V lost 3 bases to trimming and J lost 4 bases, with 9 bases between them. Germline CDR1 reads SGHTA; CDR2 reads FQGTGA. The CDR3 contains 13 residues. In DNA form, the CDR3 reads TGTGCCAGCAGCTTGGTAGTGGCCACTGAAGCTTTCTTT. It specifies CASSLVVATEAFF.

This chain uses TRBV4-2 with TRBJ2-2, with D possibly being TRBD2 (5 bases). There are 15 residues in the CDR3. With 3 bases removed from V and 7 bases from J, the gap between germline ends came to 15 bases. CDR1 and CDR2 (germline): LGHNA, YNFKEQ. CDR3 DNA sequence: TGTGCCAGCAGCCATGGAGATCGGGAAAGCGGGGAGCTGTTTTTT. This translates into CASSHGDRESGELFF.

This chain links TRBV6-1 with TRBJ2-7; D tentatively fits TRBD1 or TRBD2 (6 bases each). CDR3 size: 13 residues. CDR1 is MNHNS and CDR2 is SASEGT in the germline V gene. The V gene lost 8 bases and the J gene lost 3 bases, with 14 bases spanning the gap. This chain's CDR3 is CASEGGRIYEQYF. The DNA of the CDR3 is TGTGCCAGCGAGGGGGGCAGGATCTACGAGCAGTACTTC.

Concerning this clonotype itself: With a much larger clone just one base away, this may be a read error. The J gene is TRBJ2-7, the V gene TRBV20-1; the match to TRBD1 covers 8 bases. The CDR3 totals 18 residues. CDR1 is DFQATT and CDR2 is SNEGSKA in the germline V gene (reference sequence). DNA of the CDR3: TGCAGTGCTAGAGATCGGGACAGGACGATACTTAGCTCCTACGGGCAGTACTTC. Residues: CSARDRDRTILSSYGQYF.

This clonotype was seen only once. One junction end does not reproduce the germline sequence, and a read error may be involved. The chain is built from TRBV10-3 and TRBJ2-7, with D possibly called TRBD1 or TRBD2 (6 bases each). Germline V CDR1 and CDR2: ENHRY, SYGVKD. CDR3 length equals 14 residues. In DNA, the CDR3 is TGTGCCAGCAGTACCCCCGGCGGGGACAACGAGCAGTACTTC. This sequence encodes CASSTPGGDNEQYF.

V is TRBV19 and J is TRBJ1-1, with 8 bases lining up with TRBD1. Germline V gene data show CDR1 as LNHDA and CDR2 as SQIVND (reference sequence). This CDR3 has 14 residues. After removal of 9 bases from V and 7 bases from J, the junction contained 13 bases not matched to a gene. The CDR3 nucleotides are TGTGCCAGCCATTCCACCGGACAGGGAGGTGAAGCTTTCTTT. Amino acids: CASHSTGQGGEAFF.

The chain uses TRBV2 and TRBJ2-2; 10 bases agree with TRBD2. The CDR3 loop spans 16 amino acids. V lost 4 bases to trimming and J lost 3 bases; unmatched junction nucleotides: 5. Germline loops: CDR1 SNHLY, CDR2 FYNNEI. CDR3 loop: CASSGGTSEYTGELFF. CDR3 nucleotides: TGTGCCAGCAGTGGGGGGACTAGCGAATACACCGGGGAGCTGTTTTTT. Drawing the rest from reference TRBV2 and TRBJ2-2, the complete variable domain is EPEVTQTPSHQVTQMGQEVILRCVPISNHLYFYWYRQILGQKVEFLVSFYNNEISEKSEIFDDQFSVERPDGSNFTLKIRSTKLEDSAMYFCASSGGTSEYTGELFFGEGSRLTVL.

V usage is TRBV30 and J usage is TRBJ2-3; TRBD1 matches 8 bases. Germline V gives CDR1 GTSNPN, CDR2 SVGIG (reference sequence). CDR3 size: 14 residues. J was trimmed by 9 bases and V by 3 bases; bases with no gene match: 11. CDR3 coding DNA: TGTGCCTGGAGGGGTGACAGGGGTTTCACGACGCAGTATTTT. Its protein is CAWRGDRGFTTQYF. Combining the CDR3 with reference TRBV30 and TRBJ2-3 gives the whole variable domain SQTIHQWPATLVQPVGSPLSLECTVEGTSNPNLYWYRQAAGRGLQLLFYSVGIGQISSEVPQNLSASRPQDRQFILSSKKLLLSDSGFYLCAWRGDRGFTTQYFGPGTRLTVL.

With regard to this clonotype: Possible read error: a much larger clone is one base away. The chain is built from TRBV20-1 and TRBJ2-3, with D unclear. The CDR3 spans 11 residues. Per the germline V gene, CDR1 is DFQATT and CDR2 is SNEGSKA (reference sequence). Trimming took 2 bases from V and 7 from J, leaving 7 bases between them. In DNA form, the CDR3 reads TGCAGTGCTAGACAGTCACATACGCAGTATTTT. It specifies CSARQSHTQYF.

This chain connects TRBV5-4 to TRBJ1-2; TRBD1 is a possible D gene (5 bases). Germline V gene data show CDR1 as SGHNT and CDR2 as YYREEE (reference sequence). The V end lost 1 base, the J end lost 4 bases, and 11 bases lay between the germline ends. The CDR3 is 14 amino acids. The CDR3 here is CASSLKGTSYGYTF. In DNA form, the CDR3 reads TGTGCCAGCAGCTTGAAGGGGACTAGCTATGGCTACACCTTC.

J is TRBJ1-2 and V is TRBV29-1; D might be TRBD1 (5 bases). The CDR3 has 13 amino acids. Between the trimmed V and J ends, which lost 7 bases and 0 bases, there was a span of 12 bases. Germline values: CDR1 SQVTM, CDR2 ANQGSEA. The CDR3 here is CSARTQANYGYTF. CDR3 DNA sequence: TGCAGCGCGCGGACACAAGCTAACTATGGCTACACCTTC.

In its sample, this clonotype was seen a few times. The V call is TRBV15, the J call TRBJ2-6; TRBD1 aligns across 8 bases. CDR1 LNHNV and CDR2 YYDKDF come from the germline V gene (reference sequence). CDR3 length: 18 amino acids. V lost 5 bases and J lost 0; bases outside the gene matches: 9. The CDR3 region has the DNA TGTGCCACCAGCGGAAGACGGGACAGGTCCTCTGGGGCCAACGTCCTGACTTTC. Residues: CATSGRRDRSSGANVLTF. Complete variable domain (other parts from reference TRBV15 and TRBJ2-6): DAMVIQNPRYQVTQFGKPVTLSCSQTLNHNVMYWYQQKSSQAPKLLFHYYDKDFNNEADTPDNFQSRRPNTSFCFLDIRSPGLGDTAMYLCATSGRRDRSSGANVLTFGAGSRLTVL.